The clone carrying this T cell receptor beta chain showed up just a few times. This CDR3 has 13 amino acids. J gave up 3 bases and V 7 bases, and 6 bases lay outside the gene matches. CDR1 is WNHNN and CDR2 is SYGVQD in the germline V gene (reference sequence). Under the authors' procedure: Using reference gene primer amplification, nucleated cell counts were estimated. Only in-frame clones appear in the TCRdb table, and some are missing; sequencing was by immunoSEQ multiplex PCR. V, J and clone size derive from that table, while D and trimming were established from the DNA sequence. The sample has approximately 170,000 clones, about 88% seen once. The sample belongs to a study of blood T cell repertoires in COVID-19. Study in general: PBMCs, B-cell-depleted T cells, or T cells were the source of the cDNA or gDNA that made up the material.

The sequence was obtained from a man aged 60 to 69 with acute or convalescent COVID-19. The chain recombines TRBV10-1 with TRBJ2-7, with 7 bases aligning to TRBD1. Specimen: peripheral blood. This CDR3 reads CASIDRDFYEQYF. The CDR3 nucleotides read TGCGCCAGCATCGACAGGGATTTCTACGAGCAGTACTTC.